This T cell receptor beta chain was documented in a study of circulating and synovial CD4+ cells in juvenile arthritis. Overall study results and limits: CPL and bulk CD4 samples differed at least tenfold in T cell genomes. Diversity here was lower than in bulk blood CD4 cells.

Here immunoSEQ multiplex PCR was the method, and the copy in TCRdb shows in-frame clones only, minus some. The repertoire consists of 30,000 to 40,000 clones, with nearly 95% occurring once and the leading ten covering 0.15% to 0.2%. With regard to this clone: Its cognate antigen is unknown.

The CDR3 is made up of 18 amino acids. V was clipped by 3 bases and J by 5 bases, with 26 bases between them. The germline V gene encodes CDR1 MNHEY and CDR2 SMNVEV (reference sequence). The chain is built from TRBV27 and TRBJ2-7; tentatively, D is TRBD1 (6 bases). Sequenced input: CD4+ T cells from blood. The sequence came from a human donor with juvenile idiopathic arthritis. CDR3 in DNA: TGTGCCAGCAGTTTTTCCCTCGGCCAATTACAGGGTTTCAACGAGCAGTACTTC. It encodes CASSFSLGQLQGFNEQYF.